These T cell receptor beta chains were read from a single sample in a study of T cell responses to AZD1222 COVID-19 vaccine. The protocol was immunoSEQ multiplex PCR, while the TCRdb copy is restricted to in-frame clones and leaves out a portion. There are approximately 100,000 clones in the sample; 85% to 90% occur only once, and roughly 1.4% lies in the top ten. The sample in question was peripheral blood, obtained on day 0 of AZD1222 vaccination. Source of these receptors: an adult in good health. Both conserved end residues are part of each CDR3. D genes are given only for firm matches. Only part of the rows carry a size: once, few, many, or a class if the clone is expanded.

clone_size j_call d_call v_call cdr3_nt cdr3_aa
. TRBJ1-5 . TRBV2 TGTGCCAGCAGTGGATCGGACCCCAATCAGCCCCAGCATTTT CASSGSDPNQPQHF
. TRBJ1-3 . TRBV2 TGTGCCAGCAGGCAATTACCCTCTGGAAACACCATATATTTT CASRQLPSGNTIYF
. TRBJ2-5 TRBD2 TRBV27 TGTGCCAGCACCCTAAGGGGAGGGAGGACGTCGTCAACGTGTCTATGGGAGACCCAGTACTTC CASTLRGGRTSSTCLWETQYF
. TRBJ2-7 . TRBV2 TGTGCCAGCTCTGGGGGGCGAGAGGGGTCCTACGAGCAGTACTTC CASSGGREGSYEQYF
. TRBJ2-4 . TRBV28 TGTGCCAGCAGTTTCGTAGACCGGCCTTACATTCAGTACTTC CASSFVDRPYIQYF
. TRBJ1-1 . TRBV19 TGTGCCAGTAGTGCGCAGGGCGACACTGAAGCTTTCTTT CASSAQGDTEAFF
. TRBJ2-7 . TRBV10-3 TGTGCCATCAGTGACTCCGGAGCGGGCTCTCGCGAGCAGTACTTC CAISDSGAGSREQYF
. TRBJ2-5 TRBD1 TRBV28 TGTGCCAGCAGTTTTGGACAGGGAGGCCTAGAGACCCAGTACTTC CASSFGQGGLETQYF
few TRBJ2-7 . TRBV3-1/TRBV3-2 TGTGCCAGCAGCCCGGGACTGCAATACGAGCAGTACTTC CASSPGLQYEQYF
. TRBJ2-2 . TRBV5-1 TGTGCCAGCAGCTTGGGTGTGGAGGAGCTGTTTTTT CASSLGVEELFF
. TRBJ2-1 . TRBV21-1 TGTTTCATGAGGCCCTACAATGAGCAGTTCTTC CFMRPYNEQFF
. TRBJ2-5 TRBD2 TRBV3-1/TRBV3-2 TGTGCCAGCAGCCTCGGGCCCGCGGGAGAAACAGAGACCCAGTACTTC CASSLGPAGETETQYF
. TRBJ1-2 TRBD1 TRBV27 TGTGCCAGCAGTCGAGTGAGGGGGCGCGACTATGGCTACACCTTC CASSRVRGRDYGYTF
once TRBJ2-5 . TRBV6-2/TRBV6-3 TGTGCCAGCAGTTACTCTATATCGTGGTGGACAAAGCAAGAGACCCAGTACTTC CASSYSISWWTKQETQYF
. TRBJ1-1 . TRBV7-2 TGTGCCAGCATCCCTAAACTAGGGACGCACACTGAAGCTTTCTTT CASIPKLGTHTEAFF
. TRBJ2-3 TRBD2 TRBV7-3 TGTGCCAGCAGCTTCGGGGAGGGGACCTCGGATACGCAGTATTTT CASSFGEGTSDTQYF
. TRBJ2-1 TRBD1 TRBV3-1/TRBV3-2 TGTGCCAGCAGCCAAGGGGACAGGGACTACAATGAGCAGTTCTTC CASSQGDRDYNEQFF
. TRBJ2-4 TRBD2 TRBV19 TGTGCCAGTAGTATTGGCGGGAGGGGCAAAAACATTCAGTACTTC CASSIGGRGKNIQYF
. TRBJ2-7 TRBD1 TRBV12-3/TRBV12-4 TGTGCCAGCAGAACGACAGGGTACTACGAGCAGTACTTC CASRTTGYYEQYF
. TRBJ1-3 . TRBV11-2 TGTGCCAGCAGCTTAGATTGGGGCTCTGGAAACACCATATATTTT CASSLDWGSGNTIYF
. TRBJ2-1 TRBD1 TRBV6-5 TGTGCCAGCAGTTACCATACAGGGGCACTGGACAATGAGCAGTTCTTC CASSYHTGALDNEQFF
. TRBJ2-1 TRBD2 TRBV2 TGTGCCAGCAGTGAAAACGAGCGGGAGTTCGATGAGCAGTTCTTC CASSENEREFDEQFF
. TRBJ2-6 . TRBV19 TGTGCCAGTAGAGACACCCGCGAGGCTGGGGCCAACGTCCTGACTTTC CASRDTREAGANVLTF
. TRBJ1-2 . TRBV29-1 TGCAGCGTTGTCGACCGTGGCTACACCTTC CSVVDRGYTF
. TRBJ1-2 . TRBV4-1 TGCGCCAGCAGCCTGGATATGGACTATGGCTACACCTTC CASSLDMDYGYTF
once TRBJ1-1 TRBD1 TRBV7-9 TGTGCCAGCAGCCAGGGGACAGGGGAAGCTTTCTTT CASSQGTGEAFF
. TRBJ1-2 TRBD1 TRBV27 TGTGCCAGCAGTGCCCCGGGACAGGGGGCTTTTGGCTACACCTTC CASSAPGQGAFGYTF
. TRBJ1-2 . TRBV19 TGTGCCAGTCGTATGGGCGGTAACTATGGCTACACCTTC CASRMGGNYGYTF
. TRBJ2-6 . TRBV5-4 TGTGCCAGCAGCTTGCCAGGCCAAACTGGGGCCAACGTCCTGACTTTC CASSLPGQTGANVLTF
. TRBJ1-2 . TRBV4-1 TGCGCCAGCAGCCAAGGGTACGGTTCTAACTATGGCTACACCTTC CASSQGYGSNYGYTF
. TRBJ1-5 . TRBV28 TGTGCCAGCAGTTCTCCCCCCTCCTTAAGTCAGCCCCAGCATTTT CASSSPPSLSQPQHF
. TRBJ1-2 . TRBV6-5 TGTGCCAGCAGTTACTCGGTCAGTTCCCAAGGTGGCTACACCTTC CASSYSVSSQGGYTF